These 32 T cell receptor beta chains share one sample of origin, sequenced in a study of chemoradiotherapy in HPV16-positive cancers. Profiling relied on immunoSEQ multiplex PCR, and the TCRdb table lists in-frame clones only, not all of them. The profile shows about 35,000 clones, about 90% of them singletons. The sequencing used blood, collected from a patient who underwent chemoradiotherapy. The receptor source for this set is a human donor with HPV-associated anogenital cancer.

The chain has TRBV4-2 and TRBJ1-1, with 12 bases fitting TRBD1. The CDR3 covers 16 residues. Germline V gene sequence: CDR1 LGHNA, CDR2 YNFKEQ. V was clipped by 1 base and J by 10 bases; unmatched bases: 10. Written as DNA, the CDR3 is TGTGCCAGCAGCCAAGCCTCGGGACAGGGGGCGATTTCAGCTTTCTTT. It yields the protein CASSQASGQGAISAFF.

This chain's CDR3 is CASSMYPLDRPETQYF. CDR3 sequence (DNA): TGTGCCAGTAGTATGTACCCCCTCGACAGGCCAGAGACCCAGTACTTC. The rearrangement links TRBV19 to TRBJ2-5; D is possibly TRBD1 (6 bases). Germline CDR1 is LNHDA and CDR2 is SQIVND (reference sequence). This CDR3 contains 16 residues. With 3 bases removed from V and 4 bases from J, the gap between germline ends came to 18 bases.

This chain connects TRBV7-3 to TRBJ1-1; no definite D call. The CDR3 is 15 residues long. Trimming removed 1 base at V and 5 bases at J, with 14 bases between. Germline V CDR1 and CDR2: SGHTA, FQGTGA. The CDR3 protein is CASSLSGQIGTEAFF. The CDR3 nucleotides read TGTGCCAGCAGCTTAAGTGGGCAGATTGGGACTGAAGCTTTCTTT.

This chain connects TRBV9 to TRBJ2-3; 7 bases map to TRBD2. V was pared by 4 bases and J by 4 bases, with 6 bases of the junction left unmatched. The CDR3 totals 14 residues. From germline, CDR1 is SGDLS and CDR2 YYNGEE. This CDR3 is CASSPPGGADTQYF. As DNA, the CDR3 is TGTGCCAGCAGCCCCCCGGGGGGTGCAGATACGCAGTATTTT.

This chain connects TRBV5-1 to TRBJ2-7, with 10 positions matching TRBD2. The CDR3 runs 14 residues. Germline loops: CDR1 SGHRS, CDR2 YFSETQ. After removal of 3 bases from V and 5 bases from J, the junction contained 5 bases not matched to a gene. CDR3 region: CASSSGLAVHEQYF. The CDR3, as DNA: TGCGCCAGCAGCTCAGGACTAGCGGTCCACGAGCAGTACTTC.

The chain joins TRBV5-5 to TRBJ2-2, with D hard to call. V gave up 0 bases and J gave up 3 bases, with 3 bases separating them. The CDR3 is made up of 13 amino acids. Germline V gene sequence: CDR1 SGHKS, CDR2 YYEKEE (reference sequence). CDR3 sequence: CASSLEYTGELFF. The DNA for the CDR3 is TGTGCCAGCAGCTTGGAGTACACCGGGGAGCTGTTTTTT.

The chain employs TRBV6-5 and TRBJ2-3, with a weak D call TRBD2 (6 bases). In germline, CDR1 is MNHEY, CDR2 SVGAGI. V was trimmed by 6 bases and J by 2 bases, leaving 12 bases between them. The CDR3 is 14 residues long. The CDR3 loop reads CASRGGPNTDTQYF. CDR3 nucleotides: TGTGCCAGCAGGGGGGGACCCAACACAGATACGCAGTATTTT.

V is TRBV9 and J is TRBJ1-1; a weak D match, TRBD1 (5 bases). V was cut by 3 bases and J by 6 bases, with 12 bases left in between. This CDR3 has 13 amino acids. Germline V gives CDR1 SGDLS, CDR2 YYNGEE. The CDR3 reads CASSALTDAEAFF. The DNA of the CDR3 is TGTGCCAGCAGCGCCCTGACAGATGCTGAAGCTTTCTTT.

Here the CDR3 DNA reads TGTGCCAGCAGCGTTCGAGAGGGGACAGCCTACGAGCAGTACTTC. Protein sequence: CASSVREGTAYEQYF. The chain joins TRBV7-8 to TRBJ2-7, with 7 bases identical to TRBD1. Germline V gives CDR1 SGHVS, CDR2 FQNEAQ. The J segment lost 2 bases and the V segment lost 5 bases, leaving 9 bases of the junction unmatched. The CDR3 loop spans 15 amino acids.

The chain couples TRBV5-1 to TRBJ2-1; D is possibly TRBD2 (6 bases). The CDR3 extends over 14 amino acids. Germline lookup yields CDR1 SGHRS and CDR2 YFSETQ. V was shortened by 0 bases and J by 4 bases, with 8 bases between the two germline ends. CDR3: CASSLGAGYNEQFF. CDR3 DNA: TGCGCCAGCAGCTTGGGGGCGGGGTACAATGAGCAGTTCTTC.

V gene TRBV7-8 combines with J gene TRBJ1-2, with D unresolved. The germline V and J ends were trimmed by 0 bases and 3 bases, with 11 bases remaining between them. Germline-derived CDR1 and CDR2 are SGHVS and FQNEAQ. The CDR3 is 15 residues long. The CDR3 region has the DNA TGTGCCAGCAGCTTAGCCGCAGGCCAATACTATGGCTACACCTTC. As protein: CASSLAAGQYYGYTF.

The chain is built from TRBV25-1 and TRBJ2-1; D uncertain. CDR1 and CDR2 from the germline V gene are MGHDK and SYGVNS. V was trimmed by 1 base and J by 2 bases, leaving 12 bases between them. The CDR3 totals 16 residues. The CDR3 sequence is CASSEFPRQAYNEQFF. DNA of the CDR3: TGTGCCAGCAGTGAATTCCCGCGGCAAGCCTACAATGAGCAGTTCTTC.

J is TRBJ1-2 and V is TRBV4-1; possible D gene TRBD1, 6 bases. The V gene's germline CDR1 is MGHRA and CDR2 YSYEKL. Deletions cut 5 bases from V and 5 bases from J, with 21 bases between. The CDR3 has 16 residues. The CDR3 DNA is TGCGCCAGCAGCTCCTACTCGCGGGACACAAGGTATGGCTACACCTTC. Translating gives CASSSYSRDTRYGYTF.

V and J are TRBV29-1 and TRBJ1-2; D not certain. Germline V gene lookup returns CDR1 SQVTM and CDR2 ANQGSEA. The CDR3 totals 13 residues. Between the trimmed V and J ends, which lost 4 bases and 2 bases, there was a span of 11 bases. The CDR3 spells CSVGSVPNYGYTF. In DNA form, the CDR3 reads TGCAGCGTTGGGTCAGTACCAAACTATGGCTACACCTTC. The variable domain in full, with the rest retrieved from reference TRBV29-1 and TRBJ1-2, is SAVISQKPSRDICQRGTSLTIQCQVDSQVTMMFWYRQQPGQSLTLIATANQGSEATYESGFVIDKFPISRPNLTFSTLTVSNMSPEDSSIYLCSVGSVPNYGYTFGSGTRLTVV.

The V and J genes are TRBV4-1 and TRBJ2-7, with 10 bases aligning to TRBD1. This CDR3 comprises 15 residues. The germline V gene encodes CDR1 MGHRA and CDR2 YSYEKL. Trimming removed 4 bases from V and 3 bases from J; junction bases left unmatched: 6. CDR3 nucleotide sequence: TGCGCCAGCAGCCCAAGGACAGGGGGTCACTACGAGCAGTACTTC. Protein: CASSPRTGGHYEQYF.

The rearrangement joins TRBV9 to TRBJ2-3; 11 nucleotides line up with TRBD2. Germline CDR1 and CDR2: SGDLS and YYNGEE. The CDR3 loop spans 16 amino acids. The ends lost 1 base at V and 7 bases at J; junction bases unmatched: 8. CDR3 loop: CASSVYSGGAVNTQYF. The CDR3 DNA is TGTGCCAGCAGCGTATATAGCGGGGGGGCCGTGAATACGCAGTATTTT.

The chain couples TRBV21-1 to TRBJ2-7; the tabulated D call, TRBD2, remains unverified against the DNA. TRBV21-1 is listed as a pseudogene. The CDR3 covers 15 residues. The CDR3 reads CASSNGSGGAYEQYF. CDR3 in DNA: TGTGCCAGCAGCAATGGTAGCGGGGGGGCCTACGAGCAGTACTTC.

The rearrangement links TRBV5-4 to TRBJ2-5; weak D call: TRBD2 (6 bases). This CDR3 region has 16 residues. Trimming pared 5 bases from V and 1 base from J, leaving 18 bases between. Germline V gene lookup returns CDR1 SGHNT and CDR2 YYREEE (reference sequence). The CDR3 protein is CASSFPRGGVQETQYF. In nucleotides, the CDR3 is TGTGCCAGCAGTTTCCCCCGGGGCGGGGTCCAAGAGACCCAGTACTTC.

The chain recombines TRBV10-3 with TRBJ2-1; TRBD2 agrees at 11 bases. The CDR3 covers 20 residues. The V gene end was trimmed by 0 bases and the J gene end by 0 bases; junction bases not matched to a gene: 10. The germline V gene has CDR1 ENHRY and CDR2 SYGVKD. Here the CDR3 DNA reads TGTGCCATCAGTGAGTCGAATTTAGCGGGGGGGTACCCCTCCTACAATGAGCAGTTCTTC. Its translation is CAISESNLAGGYPSYNEQFF.

V is TRBV11-3 and J is TRBJ2-4; the D gene is possibly TRBD1 (6 bases). This CDR3 spans 17 amino acids. Deletions cut 0 bases from V and 0 bases from J, with 12 bases between. Germline assignment: CDR1 SGHNT and CDR2 YENEEA. DNA for the CDR3: TGTGCCAGCAGCTTAGAGGGGGCCGTCATAGCCAAAAACATTCAGTACTTC. It specifies CASSLEGAVIAKNIQYF.

J is TRBJ2-7 and V is TRBV5-1; TRBD1 aligns across 10 bases. V dropped 4 bases and J dropped 5; count of bases not matched to a gene: 12. CDR3 size: 16 residues. Germline CDR1 reads SGHRS; CDR2 reads YFSETQ. DNA for the CDR3: TGCGCCAGCAGCCCGGACAGGGGGGTAGTATTGGACGAGCAGTACTTC. Translation: CASSPDRGVVLDEQYF.

CDR3 protein: CASSYQERGFTEAFF. CDR3 coding DNA: TGTGCCAGCAGTTACCAAGAGAGGGGTTTCACTGAAGCTTTCTTT. The chain uses TRBV6-5 and TRBJ1-1; possibly TRBD1 for D (5 bases). The CDR3 consists of 15 residues. CDR1 and CDR2 from the germline V gene are MNHEY and SVGAGI. With 2 bases removed from V and 4 bases from J, the gap between germline ends came to 14 bases.

This chain links TRBV9 with TRBJ2-7; the D is unclear. The germline V gene encodes CDR1 SGDLS and CDR2 YYNGEE. The ends were cut back, 3 bases at V and 0 bases at J, with 7 bases in the middle. The CDR3 has 13 amino acids. CDR3 residues: CASSAPSSYEQYF. CDR3 in DNA: TGTGCCAGCAGCGCCCCAAGCTCCTACGAGCAGTACTTC.

The V and J genes are TRBV11-2 and TRBJ2-7, with D maybe TRBD1 (5 bases). The germline CDR1 and CDR2 sequences are SGHAT and FQNNGV. V gave up 5 bases and J gave up 5 bases, with 13 bases separating them. The CDR3 is 13 residues long. CDR3 nucleotides: TGTGCCAGCAGCGTATCGACAGTGAACGAGCAGTACTTC. This encodes CASSVSTVNEQYF.

The rearrangement joins TRBV18 to TRBJ2-4; no firm D call. V dropped 3 bases and J dropped 1 base, with 13 bases sitting between them. CDR3 length: 16 amino acids. Germline lookup yields CDR1 KGHSH and CDR2 LQKENI. This chain's CDR3 is CASSPSGWVAKNIQYF. In DNA, the CDR3 is TGTGCCAGCTCACCGTCCGGGTGGGTGGCCAAAAACATTCAGTACTTC. Full variable domain (missing parts from reference TRBV18 and TRBJ2-4): NAGVMQNPRHLVRRRGQEARLRCSPMKGHSHVYWYRQLPEEGLKFMVYLQKENIIDESGMPKERFSAEFPKEGPSILRIQQVVRGDSAAYFCASSPSGWVAKNIQYFGAGTRLSVL.

V gene TRBV5-6 combines with J gene TRBJ2-7; D remains ambiguous. Trimming left V 4 bases short and J 9 bases short, with 14 bases between. CDR1 SGHDT and CDR2 YYEEEE come from the germline V gene. This CDR3 is 12 amino acids long. Here the CDR3 reads CASSLGIGWQYF. CDR3 DNA: TGTGCCAGCAGCCTAGGAATAGGGTGGCAGTACTTC. The full variable domain, its missing parts supplied by reference TRBV5-6 and TRBJ2-7, is DAGVTQSPTHLIKTRGQQVTLRCSPKSGHDTVSWYQQALGQGPQFIFQYYEEEERQRGNFPDRFSGHQFPNYSSELNVNALLLGDSALYLCASSLGIGWQYFGPGTRLTVT.

The chain employs TRBV18 and TRBJ1-3; no firm D call. Trimming pared 3 bases from V and 0 bases from J, leaving 9 bases between. This CDR3 has 15 residues. Per germline, CDR1 KGHSH and CDR2 LQKENI. The CDR3 here is CASSPGRSSGNTIYF. The CDR3 bases are TGTGCCAGCTCACCGGGCCGAAGCTCTGGAAACACCATATATTTT.

The chain employs TRBV6-5 and TRBJ1-2; TRBD1 aligns across 7 bases. From germline, CDR1 is MNHEY and CDR2 SVGAGI. The CDR3 length is 14 residues. V trimming: 5 bases; J trimming: 4 bases; junction bases outside the gene matches: 7. The DNA for the CDR3 is TGTGCCAGCAGTGACCGACAGGGACCCTATGGCTACACCTTC. Translation: CASSDRQGPYGYTF.

V is TRBV30 and J is TRBJ1-4; weak D call: TRBD1 (5 bases). The length of the CDR3 is 16 residues. The V end was cut by 3 bases, the J end by 4 bases, with 18 bases between. CDR1 and CDR2 (germline): GTSNPN, SVGIG (reference sequence). CDR3 protein: CAWSTGGGTNNEKLFF. The CDR3 DNA sequence: TGTGCCTGGAGCACCGGGGGGGGAACAAATAATGAAAAACTGTTTTTT.

The V and J genes are TRBV9 and TRBJ2-3; the D gene is possibly TRBD2 (5 bases). Germline V gene lookup returns CDR1 SGDLS and CDR2 YYNGEE. V was clipped by 0 bases and J by 0 bases, with 14 bases between them. The CDR3 covers 17 residues. CDR3 DNA sequence: TGTGCCAGCAGCGTAGGAACTAGTCCCACTAGCACAGATACGCAGTATTTT. Its translation: CASSVGTSPTSTDTQYF.

The chain is built from TRBV19 and TRBJ1-1; D is undetermined. V lost 7 bases and J lost 1, with 10 bases in between. This CDR3 is 13 amino acids long. Germline V gene lookup returns CDR1 LNHDA and CDR2 SQIVND (reference sequence). The CDR3 coding sequence is TGTGCCAGTATAAGTCCCGCGAACACTGAAGCTTTCTTT. Amino acids: CASISPANTEAFF.

The CDR3 DNA is TGTGCCACCAGCACGAGTTGGGACAGGGTTACCAAAAACATTCAGTACTTC. Translation: CATSTSWDRVTKNIQYF. The rearrangement uses TRBV15 and TRBJ2-4; 9 nucleotides match TRBD1. This CDR3 comprises 17 residues. The germline V gene has CDR1 LNHNV and CDR2 YYDKDF (reference sequence). V lost 4 bases and J lost 2; bases outside the gene matches: 9.